The 27 T cell receptor beta chains in this list originate from one sample, sequenced in a study of tumor-infiltrating lymphocytes in primary liver carcinoma. Total RNA (approximately 500 ng) served as template for TCR beta cDNA synthesis primed by a constant-region primer. Slightly modified ARM-PCR served as the procedure for the TCR beta libraries. These libraries came from three rounds of nested multiplex PCR. Primers for the first two PCR rounds were TRBV1-TRBV30 forward primers and a C-beta reverse primer (roughly 10 cycles per round). Each CDR3 protein is one row after TCRdb ran MiXCR on the multiplex PCR reads. This table has approximately 300,000 distinct CDR3 sequences, around three fifths appearing once. Out of unsorted whole blood came the blood RNA, and germline DNA was extracted as well. Material for sequencing was peripheral blood. These receptors were collected from a man aged 40-50 years with primary liver carcinoma and hepatitis B virus infection.

Comments on this clonotype: At one end the junction does not follow the germline gene, possibly because of a read error. This sequence joins TRBV5-1 and TRBJ1-1, with 8 nucleotides matching TRBD1. Per the germline V gene, CDR1 is SGHRS and CDR2 is YFSETQ. The CDR3 loop spans 15 amino acids. The CDR3 here is CANSLAGTGSTEAFF. The CDR3 region has the DNA TGCGCCAACAGCTTGGCAGGGACAGGAAGCACTGAAGCTTTCTTT. The full variable domain, with the rest looked up from reference TRBV5-1 and TRBJ1-1, is KAGVTQTPRYLIKTRGQQVTLSCSPISGHRSVSWYQQTPGQGLQFLFEYFSETQRNKGNFPGRFSGRQFSNSRSEMNVSTLELGDSALYLCANSLAGTGSTEAFFGQGTRLTVV.

This clonotype has more than one count but fewer than ten. Sequence at one end of the junction differs from germline and may be a read error. The rearrangement links TRBV6-1 to TRBJ1-2; TRBD1 matches at 7 bases. Germline lookup yields CDR1 MNHNS and CDR2 SASEGT. The CDR3 is made up of 16 amino acids. The CDR3 nucleotides read TGTGCCAACAGTCAGACTACAGGGGAGTTCTCCTATGGCTACACCTTC. As protein: CANSQTTGEFSYGYTF.

About this clonotype: A junction boundary mismatches the germline segment, possibly from a read error. The V and J genes are TRBV20-1 and TRBJ2-1, with 12 bases aligning to TRBD2. The CDR3 is 14 amino acids. CDR1 DFQATT and CDR2 SNEGSKA come from the germline V gene (reference sequence). CDR3 in amino acids: CSAPSGRAYNEQFF. The CDR3 DNA is TGCAGTGCTCCTAGCGGGAGGGCCTATAATGAGCAGTTCTTC.

The chain has TRBV2 and TRBJ2-1; D ambiguous. Looked up from germline, CDR1 is SNHLY and CDR2 is FYNNEI. This CDR3 is built from 14 residues. Trimming took 6 bases from V and 0 from J, leaving 9 bases between them. The DNA of the CDR3 is TGTGCCAGCAGGGCCGATAGCTCCTACAATGAGCAGTTCTTC. Translated, it gives CASRADSSYNEQFF.

This rearrangement joins TRBV5-1 to TRBJ2-7; 10 nucleotides align to TRBD2. Germline V gives CDR1 SGHRS, CDR2 YFSETQ. The CDR3 spans 13 residues. Trimming removed 6 bases from V and 4 bases from J; junction bases left unmatched: 4. The CDR3 bases are TGCGCCAGCATGCCTAGCGGGGGATACGAGCAGTACTTC. Translating it yields CASMPSGGYEQYF.

In this sample, this clonotype turned up many times. The rearrangement joins TRBV6-5 to TRBJ2-1, with 15 bases matching TRBD2. Germline CDR1 and CDR2: MNHEY and SVGAGI. Trimming took 7 bases from V and 8 from J; bases not matched to a gene: 6. The CDR3 loop spans 15 amino acids. CDR3 residues: CASTPGLAGGYEQFF. In nucleotides, the CDR3 is TGTGCCAGCACACCGGGACTAGCGGGAGGATATGAGCAGTTCTTC.

This clonotype was seen more than once but under ten times. This rearrangement joins TRBV6-6 to TRBJ2-1; 9 nucleotides match TRBD1. Germline CDR1 and CDR2: MNHNY and SVGAGI (reference sequence). This CDR3 spans 14 amino acids. Trimming at V came to 8 bases and at J to 8 bases, leaving 10 bases not matched to a gene. This chain's CDR3 is CASGAQGAVHEQFF. For the CDR3, the DNA is TGTGCCAGCGGGGCACAGGGGGCAGTACATGAGCAGTTCTTC.

This clonotype was observed at least ten times. Here the CDR3 reads CASSSDLSGNTIYF. The CDR3 nucleotides read TGTGCCAGCAGCTCTGATCTCTCTGGAAACACCATATATTTT. V gene TRBV12-3 or TRBV12-4 combines with J gene TRBJ1-3; D ambiguous. V lost 6 bases to trimming and J lost 0 bases, with 9 bases between them. The CDR3 runs to 14 residues.

Notes on this clonotype: This may be a read error, as it is one base from a much larger clone. This sequence joins TRBV5-1 and TRBJ1-5; D may be TRBD1 (6 bases). Trimming pared 0 bases from V and 4 bases from J, leaving 11 bases between. Germline assignment: CDR1 SGHRS and CDR2 YFSETQ. CDR3 size: 15 residues. As DNA, the CDR3 is TGCGCCAGCAGCTTGGAGGGGGGTAAAAATCAGCCCCAGCATTTT. Amino acids: CASSLEGGKNQPQHF.

This clonotype was recorded many times. The chain carries TRBV6-1 and TRBJ2-3; 7 nucleotides align to TRBD2. The length of the CDR3 is 15 residues. V lost 4 bases to trimming and J lost 4 bases; unmatched junction nucleotides: 8. Germline values: CDR1 MNHNS, CDR2 SASEGT. The CDR3 nucleotides read TGTGCCAGCAGTGGGACTAGGGGATATGCAGATACGCAGTATTTT. Its protein is CASSGTRGYADTQYF.

As to this clonotype: Germline is not matched at one junction end, which may reflect a read error. V is TRBV28 and J is TRBJ1-1; 7 bases match TRBD1. The germline V gene encodes CDR1 MDHEN and CDR2 SYDVKM. CDR3 size: 14 residues. The chain's CDR3 is CAISFPRGLSEAFF. In DNA form, the CDR3 reads TGTGCCATCAGTTTCCCAAGGGGGCTATCTGAAGCTTTCTTT. Combining the CDR3 with reference TRBV28 and TRBJ1-1 gives the whole variable domain DVKVTQSSRYLVKRTGEKVFLECVQDMDHENMFWYRQDPGLGLRLIYFSYDVKMKEKGDIPEGYSVSREKKERFSLILESASTNQTSMYLCAISFPRGLSEAFFGQGTRLTVV.

Note on this clonotype: At one end the junction does not follow the germline gene, possibly because of a read error. J is TRBJ1-1 and V is TRBV29-1; TRBD1 matches 7 bases. CDR1 and CDR2 from the germline V gene are SQVTM and ANQGSEA. CDR3 length: 13 amino acids. CDR3 region: CSVEGRGGTGAFF. CDR3 DNA: TGTAGCGTTGAAGGGAGAGGGGGCACTGGAGCTTTCTTT.

The genes are TRBV5-5 and TRBJ2-2; a weak D match, TRBD2 (6 bases). The V gene's germline CDR1 is SGHKS and CDR2 YYEKEE (reference sequence). This CDR3 is 16 amino acids long. The V end was cut by 2 bases, the J end by 6 bases, with 17 bases between. CDR3 DNA: TGTGCCAGCAGCTTTGAAGGGGCAGGAGGGGCCGGGGAGCTGTTTTTT. This sequence encodes CASSFEGAGGAGELFF.

The V and J genes are TRBV6-2 or TRBV6-3 and TRBJ2-1; 12 bases line up with TRBD2. The CDR3 length is 20 residues. V lost 0 bases and J lost 4; bases outside the gene matches: 13. Germline CDR1 and CDR2: MNHEY and SVGEGT. This chain's CDR3 is CASSYSVRGRTSGDYNEQFF. For the CDR3, the DNA is TGTGCCAGCAGTTACTCCGTTCGGGGGCGGACTAGCGGGGATTACAATGAGCAGTTCTTC.

On this clonotype: The CDR3 ends on some other residue instead of the conserved phenylalanine or tryptophan, so this is likely a read error. V usage is TRBV30 and J usage is TRBJ1-6; the D is unclear. The V gene's germline CDR1 is GTSNPN and CDR2 SVGIG (reference sequence). The CDR3 sequence is 11 residues long. V was clipped by 4 bases and J by 7 bases, with 5 bases between them. The CDR3 here is CAWKYNSPLHL. The CDR3 nucleotides read TGTGCCTGGAAGTACAATTCACCCCTCCACTTA.

At least ten counts were recorded for this clonotype. The DNA of the CDR3 is TGCGCCAGCAGCCCCCAAAACGGGGGGAGAGACACAGATACGCAGTATTTT. It encodes CASSPQNGGRDTDTQYF. The V gene is TRBV4-1, the J gene TRBJ2-3, with 7 bases identical to TRBD2. The CDR3 spans 17 residues. Germline V gene data show CDR1 as MGHRA and CDR2 as YSYEKL. V shed 4 bases and J 2 bases; nucleotides not matched to a gene: 12.

The table lists this clonotype with a few counts. This chain joins TRBV12-5 and TRBJ2-7; possible D gene TRBD2, 5 bases. CDR3 length: 16 amino acids. Germline V gene sequence: CDR1 LGHNT, CDR2 FRNRAP. Trimming stripped 0 bases from V and 3 bases from J, with 15 bases between. The DNA of the CDR3 is TGTGCTAGTGGTTTGGTCCGGGATTCGGAGCTCTACGAGCAGTACTTC. This codes for CASGLVRDSELYEQYF.

The table lists this clonotype with many counts. This sequence joins TRBV6-2 or TRBV6-3 and TRBJ2-1; TRBD2 matches at 8 bases. Looked up from germline, CDR1 is MNHEY and CDR2 is SVGEGT. This CDR3 has 15 amino acids. J lost 0 bases, V lost 6 bases, and 4 bases had no gene match. Here the CDR3 DNA reads TGTGCCAGCAGCTCGAGCGGGAGCTCCTACAATGAGCAGTTCTTC. It specifies CASSSSGSSYNEQFF.

Concerning this clonotype: Germline and junction disagree at one end, which may indicate a read error. V is TRBV4-2 and J is TRBJ2-7; D not resolved. Germline CDR1 is LGHNA and CDR2 is YNFKEQ. The CDR3 consists of 16 residues. The CDR3, as DNA: TGTACCAGCAGCCCATGGGGTGCTAGTTTGCCAACCGAGCAGTACTTC. Translating it yields CTSSPWGASLPTEQYF.

This clonotype was seen at least ten times. The rearrangement links TRBV29-1 to TRBJ2-1; TRBD2 is a possible D gene (5 bases). CDR1 and CDR2 from the germline V gene are SQVTM and ANQGSEA. Trimming removed 5 bases at V and 7 bases at J, with 15 bases between. The CDR3 has 13 residues. CDR3 sequence: CSVSSALGNEQFF. For the CDR3, the DNA is TGCAGCGTTAGTAGCGCGTTGGGGAATGAGCAGTTCTTC.

This clonotype showed up just a few times. The chain couples TRBV5-1 to TRBJ2-1, with D perhaps matching TRBD1 or TRBD2 (5 bases each). The CDR3 extends over 14 amino acids. V was pared by 0 bases and J by 4 bases, with 8 bases between. From germline, CDR1 is SGHRS and CDR2 YFSETQ. The CDR3, as DNA: TGCGCCAGCAGCTTGGCCGAGGGGTACAATGAGCAGTTCTTC. Residues: CASSLAEGYNEQFF.

Points on this clonotype: At one end the junction does not follow the germline gene, possibly because of a read error. The genes are TRBV29-1 and TRBJ2-7; D might be TRBD1 or TRBD2, each matching 5 bases. CDR3 length equals 14 residues. Germline V CDR1 and CDR2: SQVTM, ANQGSEA. CDR3 region: CSAEAPGATYEQYF. The DNA of the CDR3 is TGCAGCGCTGAAGCCCCCGGGGCCACCTACGAGCAGTACTTC.

The gene calls are TRBV6-2 or TRBV6-3 and TRBJ2-1; 7 bases line up with TRBD1. The V gene end was trimmed by 5 bases and the J gene end by 6 bases; junction bases not matched to a gene: 4. The CDR3 is made up of 13 amino acids. CDR1 is MNHEY, CDR2 SVGEGT, per germline. CDR3 coding DNA: TGTGCCAGCAGTGACTGGGACAGCAATGAGCAGTTCTTC. Its protein product is CASSDWDSNEQFF.

Concerning this clonotype: A read error may be the cause here, since a much bigger clone is one base away. The J gene is TRBJ2-1, the V gene TRBV11-2; D is tentatively TRBD1 or TRBD2 (5 bases each). Germline assignment: CDR1 SGHAT and CDR2 FQNNGV. The length of the CDR3 is 16 residues. CDR3 in amino acids: CTSSLVRQGVGNEQFF. The CDR3 coding sequence is TGTACCAGCAGCTTAGTACGTCAGGGAGTGGGCAATGAGCAGTTCTTC.

About this clonotype itself: A much larger clone lies one base from this, so it may be a read error. V and J are TRBV4-2 and TRBJ2-7, with D perhaps matching TRBD2 (7 bases). This CDR3 has 15 amino acids. Germline lookup yields CDR1 LGHNA and CDR2 YNFKEQ. The V gene lost 8 bases and the J gene lost 0 bases, with 17 bases spanning the gap. CDR3 sequence reads: CASALGGGGSYEQYF. The CDR3 coding sequence is TGTGCCAGCGCCCTAGGGGGGGGCGGCTCCTACGAGCAGTACTTC.

For this clonotype: This may come from a read error, since a much larger clone is one base off. This chain joins TRBV6-6 and TRBJ1-1; no clear D gene. V was clipped by 2 bases and J by 0 bases, with 16 bases between them. Germline loops: CDR1 MNHNY, CDR2 SVGAGI (reference sequence). The CDR3 consists of 17 residues. CDR3 sequence (DNA): TGTGCCAGCAGTTACCCCCCTTGGGTGGGCTTGAACACTGAAGCTTTCTTT. It specifies CASSYPPWVGLNTEAFF.

This clonotype was recorded many times. This rearrangement joins TRBV12-3 or TRBV12-4 to TRBJ2-7; 7 bases line up with TRBD2. Germline trimming cut 7 bases from V and 6 bases from J; bases unmatched to any gene: 15. The CDR3 runs 15 residues. The CDR3 loop reads CASTLLRLGEGEQYF. The CDR3, as DNA: TGTGCCAGCACCCTATTGCGTTTGGGGGAGGGCGAGCAGTACTTC.